The rows below give T cell receptor beta chains drawn from one sample of a study of response to subunit inactivated influenza vaccine. TCRdb analysed the RT-PCR reads with MiXCR anew, one entry per CDR3 protein. The sample gives hundreds of thousands of distinct CDR3 sequences, around 15% of which show up once; 7.5% to 9% is in the top ten. This specimen consisted of PBMCs from blood, obtained 14 to 15 days before vaccination. The receptors here all came from a man aged 50 or older who received an inactivated influenza vaccine. CDR3s include the opening cysteine and the closing phenylalanine or tryptophan.

v_call	j_call	cdr3_aa
TRBV11-2	TRBJ2-2	CASSLRDPRGFPYPNTGELFF
TRBV15	TRBJ2-7	CATSGRGRIGEQYF
TRBV14	TRBJ2-1	CASSQDYGRGFYNEQFF
TRBV6-2/TRBV6-3	TRBJ1-1	CASSPHDRMNTEAFF
TRBV4-3	TRBJ1-4	CASSKGTVGIEKLFF
TRBV5-1	TRBJ2-7	CASSLGGTTSGVYEQYF
TRBV12-3/TRBV12-4	TRBJ2-2	CASILQLNTGELFF
TRBV4-3	TRBJ1-2	CASSQVSREVPYGYTF
TRBV7-8	TRBJ2-1	CASSQLAGAHNEQFF
TRBV20-1	TRBJ2-5	CSASPFRATQETQYF
TRBV6-2/TRBV6-3	TRBJ1-2	CASRLQGLDGYTF
TRBV9	TRBJ2-1	CASSVGLVRDNEQFF
TRBV6-1	TRBJ2-5	CATFGLAGLTQETQYF
TRBV5-6	TRBJ2-7	CASTRTTGQFSYEQYF
TRBV7-2	TRBJ2-2	CASSPVLGHTGELFF
TRBV6-4	TRBJ2-3	CASSTRVGSGLAGASTDTQYF
TRBV29-1	TRBJ2-1	CSVEVGVGASYNEQFF
TRBV29-1	TRBJ2-1	CSVEEYTGLRPGEQFF
TRBV9	TRBJ1-4	CASSRTPGGSNEKLFF
TRBV20-1	TRBJ2-7	CSAHPGLAGGKKTYEQYF
TRBV6-5	TRBJ2-5	CASSYDSYTQETQYF
TRBV6-5	TRBJ2-7	CASSSPGQGATYEQYF
TRBV4-1	TRBJ1-4	CASSSLRGEKLFF
TRBV5-1	TRBJ1-4	CASSRAGDLNEKLFF
TRBV4-2	TRBJ2-1	CASSQASEIYNEQFF
TRBV19	TRBJ2-5	CASSIWGETQYF
TRBV5-1	TRBJ1-1	CASSLGFLGDTEAFF
TRBV5-1	TRBJ1-3	CASSLSGTTGNTIYF
TRBV15	TRBJ2-1	CATSRERTSSYNEQFF
TRBV20-1	TRBJ2-7	CSATGTSPYEQYF
TRBV7-8	TRBJ2-1	CASSFLVSSYNEQFF
TRBV7-9	TRBJ2-1	CASSSQLAADNEQFF
TRBV7-2	TRBJ2-7	CASSSQAAGASEQYF